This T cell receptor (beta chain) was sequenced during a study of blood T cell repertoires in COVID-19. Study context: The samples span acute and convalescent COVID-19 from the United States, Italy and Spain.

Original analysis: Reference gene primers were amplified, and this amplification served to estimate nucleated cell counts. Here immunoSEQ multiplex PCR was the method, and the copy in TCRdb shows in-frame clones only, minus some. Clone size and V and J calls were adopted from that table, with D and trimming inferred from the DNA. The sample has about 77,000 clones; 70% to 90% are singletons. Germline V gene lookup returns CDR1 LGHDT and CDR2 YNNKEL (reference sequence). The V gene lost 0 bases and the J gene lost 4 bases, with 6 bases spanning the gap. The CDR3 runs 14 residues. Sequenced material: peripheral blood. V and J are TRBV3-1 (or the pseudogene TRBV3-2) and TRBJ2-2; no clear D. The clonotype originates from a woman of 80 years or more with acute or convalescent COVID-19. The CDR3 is CASSQDSLTGELFF. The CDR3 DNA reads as TGTGCCAGCAGCCAAGACTCTCTCACCGGGGAGCTGTTTTTT.